This T cell receptor (beta chain) was documented in a study of blood T cell repertoires in COVID-19. Study-wide background: Samples taken during acute and convalescent COVID-19 were collected in the United States, Italy and Spain. From T cells, B-cell-depleted T cells, or PBMCs came the material, which was cDNA or gDNA.

V was shortened by 0 bases and J by 2 bases, with 11 bases between the two germline ends. The CDR3 totals 15 residues. In germline, CDR1 is MNHEY, CDR2 SVGAGI. Per the study methods: Amplifying reference gene primers gave estimates of nucleated cell counts. Assay: immunoSEQ multiplex PCR; the TCRdb copy retains only in-frame clones and omits some. V and J calls and clone size are those listed in that table; D and trimming were worked out from the DNA. The table lists 95,000 to 150,000 clones, about 74% of them singletons. The sample comprised peripheral blood. This chain joins TRBV6-5 and TRBJ2-7, with D perhaps TRBD1 (5 bases). This receptor was taken from a human donor in a cohort sampled during active COVID-19. For the CDR3, the DNA is TGTGCCAGCAGTTACTCGTTCAGGGTGACCTACGAGCAGTACTTC. It encodes CASSYSFRVTYEQYF.